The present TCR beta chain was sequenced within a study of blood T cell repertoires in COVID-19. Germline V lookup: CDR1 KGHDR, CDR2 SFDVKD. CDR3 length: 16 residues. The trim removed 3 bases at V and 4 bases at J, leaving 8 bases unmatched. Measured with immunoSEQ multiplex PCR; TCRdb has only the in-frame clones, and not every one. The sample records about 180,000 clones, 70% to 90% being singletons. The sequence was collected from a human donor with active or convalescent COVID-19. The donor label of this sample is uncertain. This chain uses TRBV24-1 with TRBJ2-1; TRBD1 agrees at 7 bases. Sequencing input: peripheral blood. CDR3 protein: CATSDESGGIYNEQFF. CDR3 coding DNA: TGTGCCACCAGTGATGAGTCAGGGGGAATTTACAATGAGCAGTTCTTC.